This T cell receptor (beta chain) is from a study of OX40 agonist ivuxolimab in advanced cancers. Study summary: Dose-escalation cases comprised hepatocellular carcinoma, melanoma, renal cell or head and neck cancer. Three partial responders included one hepatocellular carcinoma patient and two cutaneous melanoma patients.

Some clones are missing from TCRdb's copy, which holds only in-frame ones; the method was immunoSEQ multiplex PCR. The data show about 48,000 clones, about 88% seen once. Trimming took 0 bases from V and 2 from J, leaving 10 bases between them. This CDR3 has 15 residues. Germline lookup yields CDR1 LGHNA and CDR2 YNFKEQ. Samples of blood were obtained at baseline, on cycle 4 day 1, and on cycle 7 day 1. The receptor was isolated from an adult with an advanced solid tumor such as melanoma, head and neck, liver or kidney cancer. The rearrangement uses TRBV4-2 and TRBJ2-5, with D possibly matching TRBD2 (5 bases). This specimen consisted of CD4+ or CD8+ T cells sorted from blood, obtained in a trial of the OX40 agonist ivuxolimab. CDR3 amino acids: CASSQDGGIQETQYF. CDR3 nucleotide sequence: TGTGCCAGCAGCCAAGATGGAGGCATACAAGAGACCCAGTACTTC.